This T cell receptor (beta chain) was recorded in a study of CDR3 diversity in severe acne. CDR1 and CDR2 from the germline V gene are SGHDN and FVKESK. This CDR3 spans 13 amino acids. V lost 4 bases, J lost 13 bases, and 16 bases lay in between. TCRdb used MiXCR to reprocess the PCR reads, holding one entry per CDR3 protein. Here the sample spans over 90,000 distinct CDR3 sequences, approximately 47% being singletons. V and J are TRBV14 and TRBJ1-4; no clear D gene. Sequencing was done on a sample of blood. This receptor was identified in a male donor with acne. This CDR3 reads CASSLGGNLRLFF. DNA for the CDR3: TGTGCCAGCAGCCTTGGCGGGAATTTAAGACTGTTTTTT. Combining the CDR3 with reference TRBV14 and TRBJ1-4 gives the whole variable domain EAGVTQFPSHSVIEKGQTVTLRCDPISGHDNLYWYRRVMGKEIKFLLHFVKESKQDESGMPNNRFLAERTGGTYSTLKVQPAELEDSGVYFCASSLGGNLRLFFGSGTQLSVL.